The 20 T cell receptor beta chains reported below all come from one sample, sequenced in a study of blood T cell repertoires in COVID-19. Assay: immunoSEQ multiplex PCR; the TCRdb copy retains only in-frame clones and omits some. In the table there are about 130,000 clones, about 83% of which are singletons. Sequencing input: peripheral blood. These receptors originate from a man between 60 and 75 years old with acute or convalescent COVID-19.

The chain has TRBV5-4 and TRBJ2-7; 12 nucleotides align to TRBD2. This CDR3 has 16 residues. Germline CDR1 is SGHNT and CDR2 is YYREEE (reference sequence). Trimming took 0 bases from V and 2 from J; bases not matched to a gene: 3. The DNA for the CDR3 is TGTGCCAGCAGCTTGGGGGGGACTAGCGGGCCCTACGAGCAGTACTTC. This codes for CASSLGGTSGPYEQYF.

This chain connects TRBV21-1 to TRBJ1-1; the table names TRBD1, a call not compared with the DNA. TRBV21-1 is recorded as a pseudogene. The CDR3 is 17 residues long. The CDR3: CASSKVCQGRSNTEAFF. The CDR3 DNA sequence: TGTGCCAGCAGCAAAGTGTGTCAGGGCAGATCGAACACTGAAGCTTTCTTT.

The DNA of the CDR3 is TGTGCCAGCAGCCCAGGGGGGTCCTACAATGAGCAGTTCTTC. It codes for CASSPGGSYNEQFF. The J gene is TRBJ2-1, the V gene TRBV13, with D possibly matching TRBD1 (7 bases). The germline CDR1 and CDR2 sequences are PRHDT and FYEKMQ (reference sequence). This CDR3 spans 14 amino acids. Trimming pared 5 bases from V and 1 base from J, leaving 9 bases between.

This chain uses TRBV6-6 with TRBJ1-3, with unresolved D. This CDR3 contains 15 residues. The V end lost 2 bases, the J end lost 2 bases, and 10 bases lay between the germline ends. Germline V gives CDR1 MNHNY, CDR2 SVGAGI (reference sequence). In DNA form, the CDR3 reads TGTGCCAGCAGTTACGCTACGTTCGCTGGAAACACCATATATTTT. Its protein product is CASSYATFAGNTIYF.

V usage is TRBV2 and J usage is TRBJ2-7; 8 bases match TRBD2. J lost 2 bases, V lost 3 bases, and 3 bases had no gene match. CDR1 SNHLY and CDR2 FYNNEI come from the germline V gene. This CDR3 has 14 amino acids. The CDR3 DNA reads TGTGCCAGCAGTGAGGGGCGGGGGGCCTACGAGCAGTACTTC. Encoded protein: CASSEGRGAYEQYF.

The chain couples TRBV27 to TRBJ1-2; 8 bases agree with TRBD1. The CDR3 extends over 15 amino acids. CDR1 is MNHEY, CDR2 SMNVEV, per germline (reference sequence). V was pared by 4 bases and J by 2 bases, with 6 bases of the junction left unmatched. The CDR3 bases are TGTGCCAGCAGTTCCAAGACAGGGGCAAACTATGGCTACACCTTC. It codes for CASSSKTGANYGYTF.

This clone was counted many times. V gene TRBV18 combines with J gene TRBJ1-5; 7 bases match TRBD1. In germline, CDR1 is KGHSH, CDR2 LQKENI. This CDR3 is 14 amino acids long. V trimming: 6 bases; J trimming: 7 bases; junction bases outside the gene matches: 9. This CDR3 is CASSFTGAVQPQHF. CDR3 DNA: TGTGCCAGCTCGTTTACAGGGGCGGTACAGCCCCAGCATTTT.

The gene calls are TRBV5-1 and TRBJ2-1, with 9 positions matching TRBD1. The V gene end was trimmed by 0 bases and the J gene end by 8 bases; junction bases not matched to a gene: 6. The CDR3 totals 15 residues. The germline gives CDR1 SGHRS, CDR2 YFSETQ. CDR3 sequence (DNA): TGCGCCAGCAGCTTGGCCCCACAGGGGGCGGATGAGCAGTTCTTC. It codes for CASSLAPQGADEQFF.

J is TRBJ2-2 and V is TRBV2; D may be TRBD1 (5 bases). Trimming took off 5 bases at V and 5 bases at J, with 12 bases between the two ends. Germline-derived CDR1 and CDR2 are SNHLY and FYNNEI. This CDR3 has 14 residues. The CDR3 region is CASSRSGRTGELFF. The CDR3 bases are TGTGCCAGCAGTAGGTCAGGGCGGACCGGGGAGCTGTTTTTT.

The chain recombines TRBV19 with TRBJ2-2; 12 positions match TRBD2. The CDR3 runs to 16 residues. Per the germline V gene, CDR1 is LNHDA and CDR2 is SQIVND (reference sequence). Trimming at V came to 6 bases and at J to 6 bases, leaving 8 bases not matched to a gene. CDR3 in amino acids: CASSAVLAGGPGELFF. Written as DNA, the CDR3 is TGTGCCAGTAGCGCCGTCCTAGCGGGAGGGCCCGGGGAGCTGTTTTTT.

The V call is TRBV19, the J call TRBJ1-5; TRBD1 matches at 9 bases. Germline lookup yields CDR1 LNHDA and CDR2 SQIVND (reference sequence). The CDR3 is 15 residues long. V was clipped by 7 bases and J by 4 bases; unmatched bases: 8. This CDR3 is CASTTGGGWNQPQHF. In DNA, the CDR3 is TGTGCCAGTACTACAGGGGGCGGTTGGAATCAGCCCCAGCATTTT. The full variable domain, rest sourced from reference TRBV19 and TRBJ1-5, is DGGITQSPKYLFRKEGQNVTLSCEQNLNHDAMYWYRQDPGQGLRLIYYSQIVNDFQKGDIAEGYSVSREKKESFPLTVTSAQKNPTAFYLCASTTGGGWNQPQHFGDGTRLSIL.

The CDR3: CASSLSAQVTYNEQFF. The CDR3 DNA is TGCGCCAGCAGCCTAAGCGCACAGGTGACCTACAATGAGCAGTTCTTC. The chain couples TRBV5-1 to TRBJ2-1; D perhaps matches TRBD1 (5 bases). This CDR3 contains 16 residues. Germline loops: CDR1 SGHRS, CDR2 YFSETQ. V was pared by 4 bases and J by 2 bases, with 16 bases between. The whole variable domain, filled in from reference TRBV5-1 and TRBJ2-1, reads KAGVTQTPRYLIKTRGQQVTLSCSPISGHRSVSWYQQTPGQGLQFLFEYFSETQRNKGNFPGRFSGRQFSNSRSEMNVSTLELGDSALYLCASSLSAQVTYNEQFFGPGTRLTVL.

This clone showed up just a few times. This chain joins TRBV15 and TRBJ2-7; 7 bases map to TRBD2. Germline V gene data show CDR1 as LNHNV and CDR2 as YYDKDF (reference sequence). This CDR3 spans 15 amino acids. The V and J ends lost 5 bases and 0 bases, in that order; junction bases with no gene match: 7. As DNA, the CDR3 is TGTGCCACCAGCTACTTAGCGGGTGACTCCTACGAGCAGTACTTC. Its translation is CATSYLAGDSYEQYF.

The gene calls are TRBV6-6 and TRBJ2-7, with TRBD2 as a possible D gene (5 bases). The CDR3 spans 13 residues. Trimming stripped 7 bases from V and 2 bases from J, with 12 bases between. The germline gives CDR1 MNHNY, CDR2 SVGAGI (reference sequence). Written as DNA, the CDR3 is TGTGCCAGCACGCGGGCGGAAACCTACGAGCAGTACTTC. Amino acid sequence: CASTRAETYEQYF.

This clone is a singleton in its sample. The V and J genes are TRBV5-1 and TRBJ2-7, with D hard to call. The germline V and J ends were trimmed by 4 bases and 4 bases, with 18 bases remaining between them. Per germline, CDR1 SGHRS and CDR2 YFSETQ. There are 15 residues in the CDR3. CDR3 sequence reads: CASSPFSPPNYEQYF. CDR3 nucleotides: TGCGCCAGCAGCCCATTCAGTCCCCCGAATTACGAGCAGTACTTC.

The chain carries TRBV30 and TRBJ1-1; D gene ambiguous. V lost 2 bases and J 6 bases, leaving 7 bases between the germline ends. CDR3 length: 11 amino acids. Germline-derived CDR1 and CDR2 are GTSNPN and SVGIG (reference sequence). The DNA of the CDR3 is TGTGCCTGGAGTTTAGCCGCTGAAGCTTTCTTT. Residues: CAWSLAAEAFF.

The chain links TRBV5-5 to TRBJ1-4; possibly TRBD1 for D (5 bases). The germline CDR1 and CDR2 sequences are SGHKS and YYEKEE (reference sequence). This CDR3 has 15 residues. The ends were cut back, 4 bases at V and 8 bases at J, with 18 bases in the middle. The CDR3 protein is CASSETQERREKLFF. CDR3 sequence (DNA): TGTGCCAGCAGCGAAACACAGGAGCGTCGGGAAAAACTGTTTTTT. The complete variable domain, with remaining parts taken from reference TRBV5-5 and TRBJ1-4, reads DAGVTQSPTHLIKTRGQQVTLRCSPISGHKSVSWYQQVLGQGPQFIFQYYEKEERGRGNFPDRFSARQFPNYSSELNVNALLLGDSALYLCASSETQERREKLFFGSGTQLSVL.

A single count supports this clone. The chain employs TRBV28 and TRBJ2-1; 10 nucleotides match TRBD2. Germline CDR1 reads MDHEN; CDR2 reads SYDVKM. Trimming cost V 5 bases and J 4 bases; bases outside gene matches: 5. CDR3 size: 15 residues. This CDR3 is CASSTGLAEYNEQFF. CDR3 nucleotides: TGTGCCAGCAGTACCGGACTAGCGGAATACAATGAGCAGTTCTTC. The whole variable domain, filled in from reference TRBV28 and TRBJ2-1, reads DVKVTQSSRYLVKRTGEKVFLECVQDMDHENMFWYRQDPGLGLRLIYFSYDVKMKEKGDIPEGYSVSREKKERFSLILESASTNQTSMYLCASSTGLAEYNEQFFGPGTRLTVL.

The chain recombines TRBV6-6 with TRBJ1-2; D uncertain. The germline gives CDR1 MNHNY, CDR2 SVGAGI (reference sequence). This CDR3 is 14 amino acids long. Trimming left V 4 bases short and J 4 bases short, with 13 bases between. CDR3 in amino acids: CASSSARRGYGYTF. CDR3 nucleotides: TGTGCCAGCAGTTCGGCGCGACGGGGCTATGGCTACACCTTC.

The chain combines TRBV27 with TRBJ1-2; no clear D gene. This CDR3 contains 13 residues. The germline V gene has CDR1 MNHEY and CDR2 SMNVEV (reference sequence). V lost 1 base, J lost 7 bases, and 10 bases lay in between. The DNA of the CDR3 is TGTGCCAGCAGTTTATTAAGTCGGAGTGGCTACACCTTC. Its translation: CASSLLSRSGYTF.